The clone carrying this T cell receptor beta chain showed up just a few times. Its antigen is undetermined. TCRdb redid the calling of the reads with MiXCR, one entry per CDR3 protein. The sample lists some 120,000 distinct CDR3 sequences; 10% were seen once. This specimen comes from a study of T cell repertoires in cytomegalovirus infection. In the study overall: A matching HLA type, together with CMV infection, was signaled by public TCR beta signatures. Study findings and constraints: The ex vivo response was dominated by HLA-C-restricted CMV-specific TCR beta clonotypes. Of the TCR beta families, the public ones yielded a cumulative frequency that identified carriers of CMV plus the relevant HLA.

Sequences were obtained from PBMCs, sequenced either directly or after in vitro stimulation (not recorded which). The sequence derives from a human donor in good health (CMV status not recorded). Some clones in this sample may be carry-over from other donors' samples.

The CDR3 coding sequence is TGCGCCAGCAGCTTGGAGGCAGGTAGCGCCTACGAGCAGTACTTC. This gives the protein CASSLEAGSAYEQYF. The chain has TRBV5-1 and TRBJ2-7; D is possibly TRBD2 (5 bases). Trimming removed 0 bases from V and 2 bases from J, with 12 bases in between. Germline V CDR1 and CDR2: SGHRS, YFSETQ. This CDR3 spans 15 amino acids.